This T cell receptor beta chain derives from a study of T cell repertoires in cytomegalovirus infection. This clonotype was found once. Its antigen is currently unknown. The germline CDR1 and CDR2 sequences are SGHVS and FQNEAQ. CDR3 length equals 19 residues. Trimming stripped 5 bases from V and 0 bases from J, with 24 bases between. MiXCR, applied by TCRdb to the reads, yields one record per CDR3 protein. This sample has 80,000 or so distinct CDR3 sequences, with 40% found just once. The receptor's source is a human donor in good health (CMV status not recorded). Some clones in this sample may be carry-over from other donors' samples. V gene TRBV7-8 combines with J gene TRBJ2-3; maybe TRBD2 (6 bases). The specimen was CD8+ T cells from cultured PBMCs, collected from culture after CMV antigen stimulation. The DNA for the CDR3 is TGTGCCAGCAGCCCATGGACTACCACAGCTCGGGTTAGCACAGATACGCAGTATTTT. Protein sequence: CASSPWTTTARVSTDTQYF.